The 10 T cell receptor beta chains listed next were all sequenced from one sample in a study of T cell changes during pregnancy in multiple sclerosis. Assay: immunoSEQ multiplex PCR; the TCRdb copy retains only in-frame clones and omits some. Found here are 100,000 to 130,000 clones, around 92% of them singletons; the top ten hold roughly 0.82%. The sequenced sample was peripheral blood, obtained in the third trimester of pregnancy. These receptors originate from a female donor in good health, enrolled as a control in a pregnancy study.

The chain links TRBV7-2 to TRBJ1-1, with D possibly TRBD1 on 5 matching bases. The germline gives CDR1 SGHTA, CDR2 FQGNSA. Trimming cost V 5 bases and J 4 bases, with 17 bases left between them. The CDR3 extends over 15 amino acids. CDR3 nucleotide sequence: TGTGCCAGCAGCGCTGCCGCCAGGGCTGGCACTGAAGCTTTCTTT. This gives the protein CASSAAARAGTEAFF.

The V and J genes are TRBV5-8 and TRBJ2-1; TRBD1 agrees at 10 bases. The J segment lost 3 bases and the V segment lost 1 base, leaving 4 bases of the junction unmatched. Per the germline V gene, CDR1 is SGHTS and CDR2 is YDEGEE. The length of the CDR3 is 16 residues. DNA of the CDR3: TGTGCCAGCAGCTTGTTCGGGACAGGGGTCTACAATGAGCAGTTCTTC. Translating gives CASSLFGTGVYNEQFF.

This chain joins TRBV5-6 and TRBJ1-1; the D gene is possibly TRBD1 (6 bases). The germline V gene encodes CDR1 SGHDT and CDR2 YYEEEE. Trimming pared 4 bases from V and 0 bases from J, leaving 13 bases between. The CDR3 runs 15 residues. As DNA, the CDR3 is TGTGCCAGCAGCCCTGGACAGTTTATGAACACTGAAGCTTTCTTT. This encodes CASSPGQFMNTEAFF.

The V call is TRBV5-1, the J call TRBJ2-2, with 9 nucleotides matching TRBD1. The CDR3 consists of 16 residues. The germline V gene has CDR1 SGHRS and CDR2 YFSETQ. V trimming: 0 bases; J trimming: 1 base; junction bases outside the gene matches: 1. CDR3 nucleotides: TGCGCCAGCAGCTTGGTGGGACAGGGGAACACCGGGGAGCTGTTTTTT. As protein: CASSLVGQGNTGELFF.

V and J are TRBV25-1 and TRBJ1-5, with TRBD1 matching 8 bases. The CDR3 is 14 residues long. Trimming removed 5 bases from V and 5 bases from J; junction bases left unmatched: 5. Germline V gene lookup returns CDR1 MGHDK and CDR2 SYGVNS. CDR3 sequence (DNA): TGTGCCAGCAGTACGACAGGGGCGGATCAGCCCCAGCATTTT. The encoded protein is CASSTTGADQPQHF. The whole variable domain, filled in from reference TRBV25-1 and TRBJ1-5, reads EADIYQTPRYLVIGTGKKITLECSQTMGHDKMYWYQQDPGMELHLIHYSYGVNSTEKGDLSSESTVSRIRTEHFPLTLESARPSHTSQYLCASSTTGADQPQHFGDGTRLSIL.

The V gene is TRBV4-3, the J gene TRBJ2-5; TRBD1 is a possible D gene (5 bases). The V gene lost 0 bases and the J gene lost 0 bases, with 17 bases spanning the gap. The CDR3 sequence is 18 residues long. Germline CDR1 and CDR2: LGHNA and YSLEER. CDR3 coding DNA: TGCGCCAGCAGCCAAGATGGGGCAGGGTATTCCAACCAAGAGACCCAGTACTTC. The encoded protein is CASSQDGAGYSNQETQYF.

The chain combines TRBV10-3 with TRBJ2-1, with TRBD1 matching 9 bases. Unmatched junction bases numbered 15, after V lost 4 bases and J lost 8 bases. The CDR3 consists of 17 residues. Germline-derived CDR1 and CDR2 are ENHRY and SYGVKD. The CDR3 spells CAISGAEDRGIGDEQFF. The CDR3 nucleotides read TGTGCCATCAGTGGAGCCGAGGACAGGGGTATAGGCGATGAGCAGTTCTTC.

The gene calls are TRBV2 and TRBJ2-7, with D perhaps TRBD2 (5 bases). The CDR3 consists of 14 residues. V was clipped by 3 bases and J by 7 bases, with 16 bases between them. CDR1 SNHLY and CDR2 FYNNEI come from the germline V gene. As DNA, the CDR3 is TGTGCCAGCAGTGAGATTTCGGGGATCGGGGAGCAGTACTTC. Translation: CASSEISGIGEQYF.

This chain connects TRBV7-6 to TRBJ2-1; 7 positions agree with TRBD2. Losses at the gene ends were 5 bases for V and 4 bases for J; bases not matched to a gene: 8. Germline V gene sequence: CDR1 SGHVS, CDR2 FNYEAQ. This CDR3 region has 15 residues. In DNA form, the CDR3 reads TGTGCCAGCAGCGAGCCAGCGGGGAAATACAATGAGCAGTTCTTC. This sequence encodes CASSEPAGKYNEQFF.

V gene TRBV11-3 combines with J gene TRBJ1-1; D unclear. Germline CDR1 is SGHNT and CDR2 is YENEEA. Trimming shortened V by 0 bases and J by 8 bases, and 7 bases separated the two germline ends. The CDR3 runs to 12 residues. CDR3 in DNA: TGTGCCAGCAGCTTAGACAGATACGAAGCTTTCTTT. Its translation is CASSLDRYEAFF.